This T cell receptor beta chain was sequenced for a study of blood T cells in healthy people across ages. Through a sample-barcoded 5' primer and a J-beta primer mix, a second PCR was run for roughly 7 to 11 cycles. One entry per CDR3 protein, called by TCRdb with MiXCR from the 5' RACE reads. The sample consists of hundreds of thousands of distinct CDR3 sequences, roughly a quarter of them appearing once. V was pared by 0 bases and J by 6 bases, with 9 bases of the junction left unmatched. Germline assignment: CDR1 SNHLY and CDR2 FYNNEI. The CDR3 length is 18 residues. Only a few counts were recorded for this clonotype. These records were also assigned to another study, of T cells of mothers and their children. That report notes: Samples were obtained from three healthy Caucasian mothers and their six children. The M1S primer of the second PCR added sample barcodes and 2-4 random nucleotides. Unrelated mother-child pairs always had slightly, but never significantly, lower normalized overlap than related pairs.

The source is a boy between 2 and 15 years old in good health. The sequencing input was blood. The chain couples TRBV2 to TRBJ2-5, with TRBD2 matching 14 bases. This chain's CDR3 is CASSEATLRLAGGQTQYF. CDR3 nucleotide sequence: TGTGCCAGCAGTGAAGCCACACTCAGACTAGCGGGGGGGCAGACCCAGTACTTC.